The clone carrying this TCR beta chain was seen a handful of times. The junction had 7 bases not matched to a gene; V was cut back by 2 bases and J by 4 bases. The CDR3 is 15 amino acids. Germline V gene data show CDR1 as MNHEY and CDR2 as SMNVEV (reference sequence). TCRdb's table, derived via immunoSEQ multiplex PCR, lists solely in-frame clones and lacks some. This table has approximately 120,000 clones, around nine tenths appearing once. This sample is drawn from a study of blood T cell repertoires in COVID-19. Overall study context: Acute-phase and convalescent COVID-19 samples originated in the United States, Italy and Spain. T cells, B-cell-depleted T cells, or PBMCs supplied cDNA or gDNA.

This TCR derives from a man over 45 with acute or convalescent COVID-19. The genes are TRBV27 and TRBJ1-2; 7 nucleotides align to TRBD1. Source material: peripheral blood. The CDR3 protein is CASSLKQGTGYGYTF. In DNA form, the CDR3 reads TGTGCCAGCAGTTTAAAACAGGGGACTGGCTATGGCTACACCTTC.